The 15 T cell receptor beta chains listed next were all sequenced from one sample in a study of T-cell reconstitution after alpha-beta-depleted transplantation in children. Researchers prepared the TCRbeta library using unique molecular identifiers, the study reports. Each CDR3 protein is one row after TCRdb ran MiXCR on the PCR reads. The sample holds more than 500,000 distinct CDR3 sequences, approximately 10% seen once. The sample consisted of PBMCs, mostly from graft donor cells, taken 180 days after TCRalphabeta/CD19-depleted stem cell transplant. The origin of the receptors is a female patient aged 2-10 years who had a stem cell transplant for aplastic anemia, so the T cells may come from the graft donor.

This clonotype was detected many times. The V call is TRBV24-1, the J call TRBJ2-2; D possibly corresponds to TRBD1 (6 bases). V gave up 0 bases and J gave up 0 bases, with 10 bases separating them. CDR1 is KGHDR and CDR2 is SFDVKD in the germline V gene. This CDR3 comprises 17 residues. CDR3 sequence (DNA): TGTGCCACCAGTGATTTGAAGGGACACCCGAACACCGGGGAGCTGTTTTTT. Its translation: CATSDLKGHPNTGELFF.

This clonotype occurred a few times. This chain links TRBV27 with TRBJ2-3; TRBD2 agrees at 7 bases. This CDR3 has 17 amino acids. The germline V gene has CDR1 MNHEY and CDR2 SMNVEV (reference sequence). V shed 11 bases and J 0 bases; nucleotides not matched to a gene: 17. CDR3 nucleotides: TGTGCCTCGAAAGGCCCCCGACTAGCACGGAGCACAGATACGCAGTATTTT. It specifies CASKGPRLARSTDTQYF.

This sequence joins TRBV12-3 or TRBV12-4 and TRBJ2-3; 8 positions match TRBD2. With V trimmed by 10 bases and J by 5 bases, 11 bases remained unmatched. The CDR3 is made up of 14 amino acids. The CDR3 region is CATSIGGAGDTQYF. CDR3 nucleotides: TGTGCCACTAGTATCGGGGGGGCCGGAGATACGCAGTATTTT.

This chain connects TRBV5-5 to TRBJ2-7; the D gene could be TRBD1 or TRBD2 (5 bases each). The CDR3 is made up of 14 amino acids. The germline gives CDR1 SGHKS, CDR2 YYEKEE (reference sequence). The V end lost 3 bases, the J end lost 5 bases, and 15 bases lay between the germline ends. The CDR3 coding sequence is TGTGCCAGCAGCTGGGGCCATTCCGGGGACGAGCAGTACGTC. It is translated as CASSWGHSGDEQYV.

The table lists this clonotype with a few counts. The CDR3 nucleotides read TGCAGTGCTAGGGACCTCGGGACTAGCGGGACCTACGAGCAGTACGTC. This encodes CSARDLGTSGTYEQYV. The chain joins TRBV20-1 to TRBJ2-7; 13 bases align to TRBD2. The CDR3 runs to 16 residues. Germline lookup yields CDR1 DFQATT and CDR2 SNEGSKA (reference sequence). The V segment lost 3 bases and the J segment 2 bases; nucleotides outside the gene matches: 7.

This clonotype turned up a few times. The chain links TRBV15 to TRBJ2-1, with D possibly being TRBD2 (6 bases). Germline CDR1 and CDR2: LNHNV and YYDKDF (reference sequence). V was clipped by 0 bases and J by 8 bases, with 17 bases between them. This CDR3 has 16 residues. The CDR3 sequence is CATSRDPWTKYHEQFF. DNA of the CDR3: TGTGCCACCAGCAGAGATCCCTGGACTAAATACCATGAGCAGTTCTTC.

The chain recombines TRBV7-9 with TRBJ2-1; D is possibly TRBD1 (7 bases). V lost 6 bases to trimming and J lost 8 bases, with 23 bases between them. This CDR3 contains 16 residues. Germline assignment: CDR1 SEHNR and CDR2 FQNEAQ (reference sequence). CDR3 residues: CASRPDGGGGFYEQFF. Written as DNA, the CDR3 is TGTGCCAGCAGACCAGATGGAGGGGGCGGGTTCTATGAGCAGTTCTTC.

The gene calls are TRBV7-2 and TRBJ2-5; TRBD2 aligns across 9 bases. CDR1 and CDR2 from the germline V gene are SGHTA and FQGNSA. Losses at the gene ends were 6 bases for V and 5 bases for J; bases not matched to a gene: 16. CDR3 length equals 17 residues. CDR3 DNA sequence: TGTGCCAGCAGTAACCGCCCACCGGGACTAGCAGCGGAGACCCAGTACTTC. This codes for CASSNRPPGLAAETQYF.

This clonotype was seen ten or more times. The rearrangement uses TRBV20-1 and TRBJ1-1, with D perhaps matching TRBD1 (5 bases). The CDR3 runs to 13 residues. Between the trimmed V and J ends, which lost 6 bases and 4 bases, there was a span of 15 bases. Germline CDR1 DFQATT, CDR2 SNEGSKA (reference sequence). The CDR3 region is CSALGALGTEAFF. The CDR3 coding sequence is TGCAGTGCCCTAGGGGCGTTAGGCACTGAAGCTTTCTTT.

The rearrangement links TRBV27 to TRBJ2-5; either TRBD1 or TRBD2 may supply D (5 bases each). CDR1 and CDR2 from the germline V gene are MNHEY and SMNVEV (reference sequence). The CDR3 consists of 14 residues. V lost 5 bases, J lost 1 base, and 11 bases lay in between. As DNA, the CDR3 is TGTGCCAGCAGTCCGGGACCCATCCAAGAGACCCAGTACTTC. This gives the protein CASSPGPIQETQYF.

This clonotype was seen a handful of times. This chain connects TRBV14 to TRBJ2-1, with D maybe TRBD1 (5 bases). CDR1 is SGHDN and CDR2 is FVKESK in the germline V gene. Trimming removed 8 bases at V and 5 bases at J, with 19 bases between. The CDR3 sequence is 15 residues long. CDR3 in amino acids: CASDQGVAANNEQFF. The CDR3, as DNA: TGTGCCAGCGATCAAGGGGTAGCTGCAAACAATGAGCAGTTCTTC.

This clonotype was seen only a few times. The chain has TRBV20-1 and TRBJ1-1, with D possibly matching TRBD1 (5 bases). From germline, CDR1 is DFQATT and CDR2 SNEGSKA (reference sequence). V lost 1 base, J lost 4 bases, and 16 bases lay in between. The CDR3 is 15 amino acids. The CDR3 loop reads CSARGTGRGSTEAFF. The CDR3 nucleotides read TGCAGTGCTAGAGGAACGGGGCGGGGTTCCACTGAAGCTTTCTTT.

This clonotype was picked up a small number of times. The CDR3 here is CASSSWDRPYEQYV. CDR3 nucleotides: TGTGCCAGCAGCTCTTGGGACAGACCGTACGAGCAGTACGTC. This sequence joins TRBV11-2 and TRBJ2-7; 7 positions match TRBD1. Unmatched junction bases numbered 7, after V lost 4 bases and J lost 4 bases. The germline gives CDR1 SGHAT, CDR2 FQNNGV. This CDR3 has 14 residues.

This chain connects TRBV29-1 to TRBJ2-3; D unresolved. CDR1 is SQVTM, CDR2 ANQGSEA, per germline. V was clipped by 5 bases and J by 2 bases, with 14 bases between them. The CDR3 is 14 residues long. In nucleotides, the CDR3 is TGCAGCGTTCTGTCGATGAGGCACACAGATACGCAGTATTTT. Protein product: CSVLSMRHTDTQYF.

This clonotype appeared many times. The chain recombines TRBV3-1 with TRBJ2-6; the match to TRBD1 covers 9 bases. Trimming took 4 bases from V and 1 from J; bases not matched to a gene: 5. The CDR3 covers 17 residues. Germline CDR1 LGHDT, CDR2 YNNKEL (reference sequence). The chain's CDR3 is CASSPRQGVSGANVLTF. CDR3 coding DNA: TGTGCCAGCAGCCCGCGACAGGGGGTATCTGGGGCCAACGTCCTGACTTTC.